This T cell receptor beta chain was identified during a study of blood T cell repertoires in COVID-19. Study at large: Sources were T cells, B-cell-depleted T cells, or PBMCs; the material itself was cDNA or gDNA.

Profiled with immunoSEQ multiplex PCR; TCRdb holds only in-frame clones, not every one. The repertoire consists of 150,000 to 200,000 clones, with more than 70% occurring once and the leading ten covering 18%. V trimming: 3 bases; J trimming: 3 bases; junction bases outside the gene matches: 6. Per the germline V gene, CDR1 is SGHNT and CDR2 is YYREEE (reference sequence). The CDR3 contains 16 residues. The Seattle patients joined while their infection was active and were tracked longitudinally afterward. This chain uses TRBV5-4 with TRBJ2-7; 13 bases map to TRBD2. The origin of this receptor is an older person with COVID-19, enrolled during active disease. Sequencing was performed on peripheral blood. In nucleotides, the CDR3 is TGTGCCAGCAGCTGGACTAGCGGGGGCCATCTCTACGAGCAGTACTTC. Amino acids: CASSWTSGGHLYEQYF.